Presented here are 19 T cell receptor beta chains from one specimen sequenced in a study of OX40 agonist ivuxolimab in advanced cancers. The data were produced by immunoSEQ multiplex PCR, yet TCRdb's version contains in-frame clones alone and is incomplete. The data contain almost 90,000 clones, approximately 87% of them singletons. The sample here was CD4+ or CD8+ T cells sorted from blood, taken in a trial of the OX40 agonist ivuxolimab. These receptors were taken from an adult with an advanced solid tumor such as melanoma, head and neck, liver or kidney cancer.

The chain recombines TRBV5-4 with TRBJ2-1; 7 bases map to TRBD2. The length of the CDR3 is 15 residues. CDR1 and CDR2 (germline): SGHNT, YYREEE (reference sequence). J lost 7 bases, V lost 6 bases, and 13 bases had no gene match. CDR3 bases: TGTGCCAGCACCCCTAGCAGCGGGGTGCGAAATGAGCAGTTCTTC. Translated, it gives CASTPSSGVRNEQFF.

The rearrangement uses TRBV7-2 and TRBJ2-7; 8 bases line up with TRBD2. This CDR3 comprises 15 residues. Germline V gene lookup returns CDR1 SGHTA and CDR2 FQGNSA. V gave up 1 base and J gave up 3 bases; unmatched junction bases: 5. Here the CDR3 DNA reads TGTGCCAGCAGCTTAGAGGGCGGGAGGTTCTACGAGCAGTACTTC. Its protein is CASSLEGGRFYEQYF.

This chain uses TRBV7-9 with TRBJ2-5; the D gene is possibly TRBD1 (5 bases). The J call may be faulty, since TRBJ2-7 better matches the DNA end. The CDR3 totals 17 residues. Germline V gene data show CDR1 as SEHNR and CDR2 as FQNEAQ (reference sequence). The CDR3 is CASSLAPWGRRSYEQYF. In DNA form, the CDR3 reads TGTGCCAGCAGCTTAGCGCCGTGGGGCCGACGGTCCTACGAGCAGTACTTC.

The CDR3 is CASSMGGNPYGYTF. DNA for the CDR3: TGTGCCAGTAGTATGGGGGGCAATCCCTATGGCTACACCTTC. The chain joins TRBV19 to TRBJ1-2, with a weak D call TRBD1 (6 bases). Germline lookup yields CDR1 LNHDA and CDR2 SQIVND (reference sequence). V was trimmed by 3 bases and J by 4 bases, leaving 12 bases between them. This CDR3 contains 14 residues.

The CDR3 sequence is CASSGTGSSGNTIYF. The CDR3 nucleotides are TGTGCCAGCAGCGGTACAGGCTCTTCTGGAAACACCATATATTTT. The genes are TRBV11-1 and TRBJ1-3; weak D call: TRBD1 (5 bases). The CDR3 length is 15 residues. Germline loops: CDR1 SGHAT, CDR2 FQDESV (reference sequence). The ends were cut back, 5 bases at V and 1 base at J, with 12 bases in the middle.

The CDR3 nucleotides read TGTGCCAGCAGTGAATTGTATGAGCAGTTCTTC. Translated, it gives CASSELYEQFF. The chain employs TRBV2 and TRBJ2-1, with D unresolved. Germline CDR1 and CDR2: SNHLY and FYNNEI. The length of the CDR3 is 11 residues. Deletions cut 2 bases from V and 8 bases from J, with 4 bases between. The entire variable domain, with the rest obtained from reference TRBV2 and TRBJ2-1, is as follows: EPEVTQTPSHQVTQMGQEVILRCVPISNHLYFYWYRQILGQKVEFLVSFYNNEISEKSEIFDDQFSVERPDGSNFTLKIRSTKLEDSAMYFCASSELYEQFFGPGTRLTVL.

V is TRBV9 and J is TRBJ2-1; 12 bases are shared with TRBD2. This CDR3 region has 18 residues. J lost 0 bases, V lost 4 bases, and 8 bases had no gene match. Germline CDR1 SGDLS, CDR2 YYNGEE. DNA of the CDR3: TGTGCCAGCAGCCCCGGGACTAGCGGGTTCAGCTCCTACAATGAGCAGTTCTTC. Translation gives CASSPGTSGFSSYNEQFF.

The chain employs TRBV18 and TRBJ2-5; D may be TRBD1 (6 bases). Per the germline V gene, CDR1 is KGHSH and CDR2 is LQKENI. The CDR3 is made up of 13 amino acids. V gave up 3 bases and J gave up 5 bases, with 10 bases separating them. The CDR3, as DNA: TGTGCCAGCTCACCCGGCCAGGGGGAGACCCAGTACTTC. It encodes CASSPGQGETQYF.

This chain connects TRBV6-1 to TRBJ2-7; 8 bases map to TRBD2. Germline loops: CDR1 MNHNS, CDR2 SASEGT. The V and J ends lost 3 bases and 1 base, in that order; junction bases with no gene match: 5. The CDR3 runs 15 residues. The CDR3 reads CASSDPGTSSYEQYF. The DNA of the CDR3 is TGTGCCAGCAGTGACCCCGGGACTAGTTCCTACGAGCAGTACTTC.

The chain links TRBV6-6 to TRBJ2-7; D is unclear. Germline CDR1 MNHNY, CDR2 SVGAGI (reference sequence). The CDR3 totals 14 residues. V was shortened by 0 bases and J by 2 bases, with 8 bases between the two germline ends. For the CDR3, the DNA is TGTGCCAGCAGTTACTCGCAAGCCACCTACGAGCAGTACTTC. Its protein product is CASSYSQATYEQYF.

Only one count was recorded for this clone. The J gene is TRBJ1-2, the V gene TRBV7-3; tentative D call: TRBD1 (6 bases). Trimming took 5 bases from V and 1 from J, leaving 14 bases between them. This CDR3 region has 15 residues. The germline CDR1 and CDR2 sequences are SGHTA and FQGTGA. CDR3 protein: CASSPLTGNNYGYTF. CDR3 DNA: TGTGCCAGCAGCCCACTTACAGGGAATAACTATGGCTACACCTTC.

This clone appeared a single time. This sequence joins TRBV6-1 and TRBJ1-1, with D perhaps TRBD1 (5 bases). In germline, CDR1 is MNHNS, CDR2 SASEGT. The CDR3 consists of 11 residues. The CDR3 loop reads CSVGASFQAFF. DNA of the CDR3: TGTTCGGTAGGGGCCTCGTTCCAAGCTTTCTTT.

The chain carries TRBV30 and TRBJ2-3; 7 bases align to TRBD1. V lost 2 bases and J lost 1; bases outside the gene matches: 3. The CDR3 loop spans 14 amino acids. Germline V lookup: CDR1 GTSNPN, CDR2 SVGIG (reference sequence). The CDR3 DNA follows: TGTGCCTGGAGTCGTACAGGGGGCACAGATACGCAGTATTTT. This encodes CAWSRTGGTDTQYF.

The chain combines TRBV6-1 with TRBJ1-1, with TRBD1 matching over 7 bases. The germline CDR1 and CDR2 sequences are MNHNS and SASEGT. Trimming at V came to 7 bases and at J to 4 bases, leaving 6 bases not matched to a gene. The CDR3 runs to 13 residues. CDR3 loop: CASTLTGTTEAFF. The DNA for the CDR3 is TGTGCCAGCACCTTGACAGGGACCACTGAAGCTTTCTTT.

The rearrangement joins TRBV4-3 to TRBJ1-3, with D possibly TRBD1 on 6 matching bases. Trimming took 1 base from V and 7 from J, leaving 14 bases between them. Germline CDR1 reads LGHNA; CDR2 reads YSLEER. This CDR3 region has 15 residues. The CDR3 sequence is CASSQGRGPRNTIYF. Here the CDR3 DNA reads TGCGCCAGCAGCCAAGGCAGGGGTCCCCGGAACACCATATATTTT.

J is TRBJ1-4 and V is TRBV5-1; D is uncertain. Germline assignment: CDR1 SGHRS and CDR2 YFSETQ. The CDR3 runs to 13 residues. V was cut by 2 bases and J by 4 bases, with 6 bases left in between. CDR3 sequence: CASSFLVNEKLFF. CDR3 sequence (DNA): TGCGCCAGCAGCTTTTTGGTTAATGAAAAACTGTTTTTT.

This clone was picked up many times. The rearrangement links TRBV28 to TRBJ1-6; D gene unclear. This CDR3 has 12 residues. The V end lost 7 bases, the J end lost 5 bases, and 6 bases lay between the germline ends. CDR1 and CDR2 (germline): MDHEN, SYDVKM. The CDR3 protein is CASNPNNSPLHF. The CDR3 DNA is TGTGCCAGCAACCCGAATAATTCACCCCTCCACTTT. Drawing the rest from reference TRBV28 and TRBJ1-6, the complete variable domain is DVKVTQSSRYLVKRTGEKVFLECVQDMDHENMFWYRQDPGLGLRLIYFSYDVKMKEKGDIPEGYSVSREKKERFSLILESASTNQTSMYLCASNPNNSPLHFGNGTRLTVT.

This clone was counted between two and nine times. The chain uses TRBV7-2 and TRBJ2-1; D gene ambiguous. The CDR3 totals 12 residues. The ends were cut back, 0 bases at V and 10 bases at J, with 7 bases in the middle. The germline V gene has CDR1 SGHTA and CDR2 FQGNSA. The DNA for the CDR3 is TGTGCCAGCAGCTTAGCTCTTTGGGAGCAGTTCTTC. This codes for CASSLALWEQFF. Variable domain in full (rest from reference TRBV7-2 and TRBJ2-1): GAGVSQSPSNKVTEKGKDVELRCDPISGHTALYWYRQSLGQGLEFLIYFQGNSAPDKSGLPSDRFSAERTGGSVSTLTIQRTQQEDSAVYLCASSLALWEQFFGPGTRLTVL.

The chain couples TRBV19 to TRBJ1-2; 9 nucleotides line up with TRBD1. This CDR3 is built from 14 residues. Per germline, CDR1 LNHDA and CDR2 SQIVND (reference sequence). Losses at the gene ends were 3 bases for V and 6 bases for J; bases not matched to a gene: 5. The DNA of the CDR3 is TGTGCCAGTAGTATGTGGGACAGGGAGCATGGCTACACCTTC. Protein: CASSMWDREHGYTF. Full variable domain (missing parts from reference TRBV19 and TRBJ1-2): DGGITQSPKYLFRKEGQNVTLSCEQNLNHDAMYWYRQDPGQGLRLIYYSQIVNDFQKGDIAEGYSVSREKKESFPLTVTSAQKNPTAFYLCASSMWDREHGYTFGSGTRLTVV.